This T cell receptor (beta chain) is from a study of T cell changes during pregnancy in multiple sclerosis. Sequenced by immunoSEQ multiplex PCR; TCRdb stores in-frame clones only, minus some. The sample consists of tens of thousands of clones, 75% to 90% of them appearing once. The sample was peripheral blood, taken after pregnancy. This receptor was identified in a female donor in good health, enrolled as a control in a pregnancy study.

Here the CDR3 reads CASSVGPAGEKLFF. CDR3 DNA: TGTGCCAGCAGCGTAGGTCCGGCGGGTGAAAAACTGTTTTTT. The J gene is TRBJ1-4, the V gene TRBV9; D remains unclear. Trimming left V 0 bases short and J 7 bases short, with 10 bases between. The CDR3 has 14 residues. Germline V gene sequence: CDR1 SGDLS, CDR2 YYNGEE.